Presented here are 22 T cell receptor beta chains from one specimen sequenced in a study of post-analysis software for immune sequencing data. Points from the study as a whole: Relative to controls, patients had several TRBV segments at higher frequency, with TRBV5-6, TRBV5-1 and TRBV20-1 among these.

Sequencing libraries made from TCR beta cDNA carried unique molecular identifiers. In TCRdb, the PCR reads were re-called with MiXCR into one record per CDR3 protein. The table records approximately 660,000 distinct CDR3 sequences, roughly three fifths of them present only once. No cognate antigen is known for these TCRs. The material sequenced was blood. Receptor source: a girl aged 2-10 years with multiple sclerosis.

V is TRBV7-6 and J is TRBJ2-3; D not certain. Germline CDR1 and CDR2: SGHVS and FNYEAQ. V lost 1 base to trimming and J lost 4 bases, with 9 bases between them. This CDR3 is built from 14 residues. CDR3: CASSLEVVPDTQYF. The CDR3 DNA reads TGTGCCAGCAGCTTAGAGGTGGTCCCAGATACGCAGTATTTT.

This clonotype showed up just a few times. This rearrangement joins TRBV7-6 to TRBJ2-1; 10 bases are a match to TRBD2. Germline CDR1 SGHVS, CDR2 FNYEAQ. The CDR3 loop spans 15 amino acids. V shed 3 bases, J shed 5 bases, and the junction held 4 bases outside the gene matches. CDR3 sequence reads: CASSFSSGGNNEQFF. CDR3 sequence (DNA): TGTGCCAGCAGCTTTTCTAGCGGGGGCAACAATGAGCAGTTCTTC.

V usage is TRBV20-1 and J usage is TRBJ2-1, with D perhaps matching TRBD1 (6 bases). Trimming took 5 bases from V and 6 from J, leaving 8 bases between them. Germline V gene sequence: CDR1 DFQATT, CDR2 SNEGSKA (reference sequence). This CDR3 is 11 amino acids long. In DNA, the CDR3 is TGCAGTGCTGGACAGCCCAATGAGCAGTTCTTC. Amino acids: CSAGQPNEQFF.

This chain joins TRBV15 and TRBJ2-1; D ambiguous. Trimming took off 2 bases at V and 7 bases at J, with 15 bases between the two ends. In germline, CDR1 is LNHNV, CDR2 YYDKDF (reference sequence). The length of the CDR3 is 15 residues. The chain's CDR3 is CATSRSPSARNEQFF. Here the CDR3 DNA reads TGTGCCACCAGCAGATCCCCTTCAGCTCGGAATGAGCAGTTCTTC.

The rearrangement joins TRBV4-1 to TRBJ2-5; tentatively, D is TRBD1 or TRBD2 (5 bases each). Germline-derived CDR1 and CDR2 are MGHRA and YSYEKL. Between the trimmed V and J ends, which lost 4 bases and 1 base, there was a span of 13 bases. This CDR3 has 15 amino acids. The CDR3 region is CASSRLRGGQETQYF. The CDR3 region has the DNA TGCGCCAGCAGCCGCCTACGGGGCGGCCAAGAGACCCAGTACTTC.

The CDR3 reads CATSRDQGTQFANYGYTF. The CDR3, as DNA: TGTGCCACCAGCAGAGATCAAGGGACACAATTTGCTAACTATGGCTACACCTTC. The rearrangement links TRBV15 to TRBJ1-2; possible D gene TRBD1, 6 bases. The germline V gene has CDR1 LNHNV and CDR2 YYDKDF (reference sequence). This CDR3 has 18 residues. The V gene lost 0 bases and the J gene lost 0 bases, with 17 bases spanning the gap. Full variable domain (rest looked up from reference TRBV15 and TRBJ1-2): DAMVIQNPRYQVTQFGKPVTLSCSQTLNHNVMYWYQQKSSQAPKLLFHYYDKDFNNEADTPDNFQSRRPNTSFCFLDIRSPGLGDTAMYLCATSRDQGTQFANYGYTFGSGTRLTVV.

The chain has TRBV6-4 and TRBJ2-1; 9 bases fit TRBD1. The CDR3 totals 14 residues. Germline V gene lookup returns CDR1 MRHNA and CDR2 SNTAGT. V dropped 2 bases and J dropped 7; count of bases not matched to a gene: 3. CDR3 region: CASSDQGQGNEQFF. CDR3 bases: TGTGCCAGCAGTGACCAGGGACAGGGAAATGAGCAGTTCTTC.

J is TRBJ2-1 and V is TRBV5-1; D might be TRBD2 (6 bases). The V end lost 4 bases, the J end lost 6 bases, and 17 bases lay between the germline ends. CDR1 SGHRS and CDR2 YFSETQ come from the germline V gene. This CDR3 contains 15 residues. CDR3 nucleotides: TGCGCCAGCAGCGTGGCCTGGGACTTAAGCAATGAGCAGTTCTTC. This sequence encodes CASSVAWDLSNEQFF.

The chain is built from TRBV14 and TRBJ2-3, with a possible D match to TRBD1 (5 bases). The V end was cut by 5 bases, the J end by 0 bases, with 18 bases between. This CDR3 spans 17 amino acids. Germline assignment: CDR1 SGHDN and CDR2 FVKESK. The CDR3 loop is CASSSLGARASTDTQYF. CDR3 sequence (DNA): TGTGCCAGCAGCTCCCTTGGGGCTCGCGCTAGCACAGATACGCAGTATTTT.

V is TRBV4-2 and J is TRBJ2-1; 7 nucleotides line up with TRBD2. The V gene's germline CDR1 is LGHNA and CDR2 YNFKEQ. V lost 0 bases to trimming and J lost 6 bases; unmatched junction nucleotides: 5. CDR3 length: 15 amino acids. The CDR3, as DNA: TGTGCCAGCAGCCAAGATGTATGGGGGGGCAATGAGCAGTTCTTC. Residues: CASSQDVWGGNEQFF.

This clonotype was seen a handful of times. The rearrangement joins TRBV29-1 to TRBJ2-1; 8 positions agree with TRBD2. Germline V gene data show CDR1 as SQVTM and CDR2 as ANQGSEA. The CDR3 is made up of 12 amino acids. Losses at the gene ends were 5 bases for V and 6 bases for J; bases not matched to a gene: 3. The CDR3 DNA reads TGCAGCGTTCAGCGGGAGCGCAATGAGCAGTTCTTC. This codes for CSVQRERNEQFF.

This clonotype was observed a handful of times. V and J are TRBV12-3 or TRBV12-4 and TRBJ1-2; 7 bases agree with TRBD1. This CDR3 region has 14 residues. The ends lost 2 bases at V and 4 bases at J; junction bases unmatched: 4. CDR3 nucleotide sequence: TGTGCCAGCAGTTTACAGCACAGGGGCTATGGCTACACCTTC. This sequence encodes CASSLQHRGYGYTF.

This clonotype was detected only a few times. The V and J genes are TRBV12-3 or TRBV12-4 and TRBJ2-7; TRBD2 matches 9 bases. The CDR3 is made up of 15 amino acids. V lost 8 bases and J lost 4; bases outside the gene matches: 12. CDR3 sequence reads: CASSLGVAGEYEQYF. In nucleotides, the CDR3 is TGTGCCAGCTCCCTGGGGGTAGCGGGAGAGTACGAGCAGTACTTC.

The chain couples TRBV11-2 to TRBJ2-7, with D possibly matching TRBD2 (6 bases). CDR1 and CDR2 (germline): SGHAT, FQNNGV. The CDR3 runs 14 residues. Trimming cost V 1 base and J 4 bases, with 11 bases left between them. The CDR3 loop reads CASSLVDYPYEQYF. Written as DNA, the CDR3 is TGTGCCAGCAGCTTAGTGGACTACCCATACGAGCAGTACTTC.

The chain carries TRBV6-2 or TRBV6-3 and TRBJ2-1, with 7 positions matching TRBD2. The CDR3 has 10 residues. Germline CDR1 MNHEY, CDR2 SVGEGT. With V trimmed by 6 bases and J by 15 bases, 5 bases remained unmatched. The CDR3 here is CASRREFLFF. In DNA form, the CDR3 reads TGTGCCAGCAGGCGGGAGTTTCTGTTCTTC.

Points on this clonotype: Because the CDR3's place on the DNA is in doubt, the DNA is left out and the CDR3 is given as listed by TCRdb. The chain couples TRBV12-3 or TRBV12-4 to TRBJ1-2; TRBD1 is the table's D call, not checked against the DNA. Both ends counted, the CDR3 spans 12 residues. This CDR3 is CASNFGGGSDTF.

The rearrangement joins TRBV20-1 to TRBJ2-5; TRBD1 is a possible D gene (6 bases). Germline V gives CDR1 DFQATT, CDR2 SNEGSKA (reference sequence). Between the trimmed V and J ends, which lost 6 bases and 4 bases, there was a span of 18 bases. The CDR3 extends over 14 amino acids. CDR3 region: CSAPVEGVLETQYF. The CDR3 DNA is TGCAGTGCCCCCGTCGAGGGGGTCTTAGAGACCCAGTACTTC.

This clonotype was picked up a small number of times. The chain recombines TRBV29-1 with TRBJ2-7, with TRBD2 matching 8 bases. CDR1 SQVTM and CDR2 ANQGSEA come from the germline V gene. V lost 2 bases, J lost 7 bases, and 4 bases stayed unmatched. The CDR3 runs to 12 residues. The CDR3 here is CSVESTSGEQYF. CDR3 DNA sequence: TGCAGCGTTGAATCAACTAGCGGTGAGCAGTACTTC.

This chain uses TRBV7-9 with TRBJ1-4, with 7 nucleotides matching TRBD1. Germline assignment: CDR1 SEHNR and CDR2 FQNEAQ (reference sequence). Germline trimming cut 5 bases from V and 14 bases from J; bases unmatched to any gene: 8. The CDR3 is 12 amino acids. The CDR3: CASSLSGTDLFF. DNA for the CDR3: TGTGCCAGCAGCCTATCCGGGACAGACCTGTTTTTT.

The rearrangement links TRBV12-3 or TRBV12-4 to TRBJ1-2; TRBD1 might be the D (6 bases). Trimming cost V 6 bases and J 4 bases, with 18 bases left between them. This CDR3 comprises 15 residues. The CDR3, as DNA: TGTGCCAGCAGACCGGCCGGGGAGGGGGTCTATGGCTACACCTTC. Its protein is CASRPAGEGVYGYTF.

The CDR3: CASSLETISGGYTF. CDR3 nucleotide sequence: TGCGCCAGCAGCTTGGAAACGATCTCGGGAGGCTACACCTTC. J is TRBJ1-2 and V is TRBV5-1; D uncertain. There are 14 residues in the CDR3. Germline V gives CDR1 SGHRS, CDR2 YFSETQ. V shed 0 bases and J shed 8 bases, with 14 bases lying between them.

The chain is built from TRBV4-3 and TRBJ2-5, with 12 bases that match TRBD2. CDR1 and CDR2 from the germline V gene are LGHNA and YSLEER. The CDR3 runs to 17 residues. V lost 0 bases to trimming and J lost 1 base; unmatched junction nucleotides: 3. CDR3 nucleotide sequence: TGCGCCAGCAGCCAAGATCTGGGACTAGCGGGCCAAGAGACCCAGTACTTC. Amino acid sequence: CASSQDLGLAGQETQYF.